This T cell receptor beta chain is from a study of early T cells in non-severe SARS-CoV-2 infection. About the research overall: It was bulk RNA from unsorted whole blood that was sequenced, and the chains were unpaired.

This clonotype is medium-sized within its sample. The antigen is not known. Study-wide findings and caveats: Lookups in VDJdb leaned toward anti-spike CD8 responses and missed private and CD4 specificities.

Germline V gene lookup returns CDR1 DFQATT and CDR2 SNEGSKA (reference sequence). This CDR3 is 11 amino acids long. The germline V and J ends were trimmed by 3 bases and 7 bases, with 9 bases remaining between them. Individual cDNA molecules received unique molecular identifiers during library preparation. TCRdb re-analysed the 5' RACE reads in MiXCR, keeping a single row per CDR3 protein. The table has some 30,000 distinct CDR3 sequences, over 5% seen once. Sequenced input: whole blood. The clonotype was recovered from an adult who was a healthcare worker with PCR-confirmed SARS-CoV-2 infection or an uninfected control (not recorded which). The chain recombines TRBV20-1 with TRBJ1-1, with D hard to call. The CDR3 spells CSASRHGEAFF. Here the CDR3 DNA reads TGCAGTGCTAGCAGACATGGTGAAGCTTTCTTT.